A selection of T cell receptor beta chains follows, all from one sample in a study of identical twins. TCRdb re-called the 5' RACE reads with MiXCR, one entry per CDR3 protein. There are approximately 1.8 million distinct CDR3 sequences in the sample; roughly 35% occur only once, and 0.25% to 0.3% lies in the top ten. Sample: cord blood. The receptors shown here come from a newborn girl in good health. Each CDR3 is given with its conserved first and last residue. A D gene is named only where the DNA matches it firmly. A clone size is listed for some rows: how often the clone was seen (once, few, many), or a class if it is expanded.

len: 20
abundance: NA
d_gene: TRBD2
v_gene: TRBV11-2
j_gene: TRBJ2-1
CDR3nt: TGTGCCAGCAGCTTAGGCCCTCCGGGACTAGCGGGGGGGCCTTACAATGAGCAGTTCTTC
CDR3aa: CASSLGPPGLAGGPYNEQFF

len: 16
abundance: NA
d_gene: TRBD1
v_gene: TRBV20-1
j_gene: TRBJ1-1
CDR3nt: TGCAGTGCTAGTCCCGGACAGGGGGCGTGGGGCACTGAAGCTTTCTTT
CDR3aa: CSASPGQGAWGTEAFF

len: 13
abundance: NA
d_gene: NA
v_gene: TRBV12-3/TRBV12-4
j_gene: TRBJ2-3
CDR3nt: TGTGCCAGCAGAACCTCCCCCCGGGATACGCAGTATTTT
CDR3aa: CASRTSPRDTQYF

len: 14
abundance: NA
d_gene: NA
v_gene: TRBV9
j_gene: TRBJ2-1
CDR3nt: TGTGCCATCGAATCCGGGACTGGACCTAATGAGCAGTTCTTC
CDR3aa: CAIESGTGPNEQFF

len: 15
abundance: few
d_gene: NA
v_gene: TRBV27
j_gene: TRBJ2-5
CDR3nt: TGTGCCAGCAGTCCCTCAACAGGGAACGATGGGTCCCAGTACTTC
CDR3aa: CASSPSTGNDGSQYF

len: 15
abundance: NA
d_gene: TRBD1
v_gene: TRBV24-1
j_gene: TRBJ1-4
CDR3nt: TGTGCCACCAGTGAACAGGGGGCAACTAATGAAAAACTGTTTTTT
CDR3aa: CATSEQGATNEKLFF

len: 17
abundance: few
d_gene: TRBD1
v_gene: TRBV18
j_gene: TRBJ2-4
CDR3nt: TGTGCCAGCTCACCACCAGGACAGGGAAGGGCCAAAAACATTCAGTACTTC
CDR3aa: CASSPPGQGRAKNIQYF

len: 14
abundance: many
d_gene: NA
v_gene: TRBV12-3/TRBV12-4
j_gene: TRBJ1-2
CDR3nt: TGTGCCAGCAGTTTGGGGGCAGATTTTGCAGGCTACACCTTC
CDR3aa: CASSLGADFAGYTF

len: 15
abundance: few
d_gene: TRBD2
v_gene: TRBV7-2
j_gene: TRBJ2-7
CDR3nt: TGTGCCAGCAGCTTAGCGCCTAGCGGTGCCTACGAGCAGTACTTC
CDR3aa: CASSLAPSGAYEQYF

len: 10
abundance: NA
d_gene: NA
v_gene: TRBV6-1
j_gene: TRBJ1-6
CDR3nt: TGTGCCAGCAGGAATTCACCCCTCCACTTT
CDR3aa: CASRNSPLHF

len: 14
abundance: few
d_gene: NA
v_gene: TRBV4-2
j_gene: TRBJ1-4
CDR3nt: TGTGCCAGCAGCCAAGGAGCTACCCACGAAAAACTGTTTTTT
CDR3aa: CASSQGATHEKLFF

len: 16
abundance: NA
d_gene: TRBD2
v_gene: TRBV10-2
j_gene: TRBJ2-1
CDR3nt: TGCGCCAGCACAAATAGCGGGGGGGCCTCTGGGAATGAGCAGTTCTTC
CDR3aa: CASTNSGGASGNEQFF

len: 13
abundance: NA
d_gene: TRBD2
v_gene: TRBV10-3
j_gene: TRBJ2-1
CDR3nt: TGTGCCACCAGCCAGCGGGAGGACAATGAGCAGTTCTTC
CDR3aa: CATSQREDNEQFF

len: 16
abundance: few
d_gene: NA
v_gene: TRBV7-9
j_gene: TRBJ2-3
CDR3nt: TGTGCCAGCAGCAGAATACCCCCACAAAGGGAAGATACGCAGTATTTT
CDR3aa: CASSRIPPQREDTQYF

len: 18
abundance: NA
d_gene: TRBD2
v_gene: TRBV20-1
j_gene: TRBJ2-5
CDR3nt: TGCAGTGCTAGAGATAGGGTACTAGCGGGGGGGCTTCAAGAGACCCAGTACTTC
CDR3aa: CSARDRVLAGGLQETQYF

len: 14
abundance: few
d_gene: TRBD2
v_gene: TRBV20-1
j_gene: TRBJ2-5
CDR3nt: TGCAGTGCTAGAGATCTAGCGGGGCAAGAGACCCAGTACTTC
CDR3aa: CSARDLAGQETQYF

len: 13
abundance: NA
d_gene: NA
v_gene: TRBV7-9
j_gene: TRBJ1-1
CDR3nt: TGTGCCAGCAGCTTAGGGGTCGCGTCGGGAGCTTTCTTT
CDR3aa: CASSLGVASGAFF

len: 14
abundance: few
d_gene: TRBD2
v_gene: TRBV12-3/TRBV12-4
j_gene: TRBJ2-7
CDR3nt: TGTGCCAGCAGTCCCCGGGGGGGTGGTTACGAGCAGTACTTC
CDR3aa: CASSPRGGGYEQYF

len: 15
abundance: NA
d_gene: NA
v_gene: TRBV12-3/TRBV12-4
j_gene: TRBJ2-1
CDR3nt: TGTGCCAGCAGTCCCAGGAGGGCCCAGGTGGATGAGCAGTTCTTC
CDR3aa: CASSPRRAQVDEQFF

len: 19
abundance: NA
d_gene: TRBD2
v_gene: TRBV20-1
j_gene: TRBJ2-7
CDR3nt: TGCAGTGCTAGAGCGTCGAGCGGGGGGCCAAAAGGCGGGTCCTACGAGCAGTACTTC
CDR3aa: CSARASSGGPKGGSYEQYF

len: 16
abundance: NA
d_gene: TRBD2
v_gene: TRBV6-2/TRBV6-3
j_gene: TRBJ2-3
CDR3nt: TGTGCCAGCAGTGCCATCCTAGCGGGGGCGGGAGATACGCACTATTTT
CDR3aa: CASSAILAGAGDTHYF

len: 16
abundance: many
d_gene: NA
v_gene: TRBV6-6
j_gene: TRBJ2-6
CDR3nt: TGTGCCAGCAGTTACTCGTACGGATCTGGGGCCAACGTCCTGACTTTC
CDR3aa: CASSYSYGSGANVLTF

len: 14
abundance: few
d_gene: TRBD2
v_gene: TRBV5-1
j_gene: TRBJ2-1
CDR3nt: TGCGCCAGCGGCCGACTAGCGGCTGGGAATGAGCAGTTCTTC
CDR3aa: CASGRLAAGNEQFF

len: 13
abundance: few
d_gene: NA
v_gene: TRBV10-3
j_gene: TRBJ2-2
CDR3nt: TGTGCCATCAGTGCGGCGGGCCCCGGGGAGCTGTTTTTT
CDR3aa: CAISAAGPGELFF

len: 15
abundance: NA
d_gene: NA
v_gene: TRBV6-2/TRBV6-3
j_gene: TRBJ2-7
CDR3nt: TGTGCCAGCAGTTACTCGAGTGTGACGCCCTACGAGCAGTACTTC
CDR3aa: CASSYSSVTPYEQYF

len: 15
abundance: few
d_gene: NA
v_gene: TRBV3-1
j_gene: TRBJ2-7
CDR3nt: TGTGCCAGCAGCCAAGTTGGGGGGGGCGTATACGAGCAGTACTTC
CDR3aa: CASSQVGGGVYEQYF

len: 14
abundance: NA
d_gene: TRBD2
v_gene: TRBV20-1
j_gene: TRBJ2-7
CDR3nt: TGCAGTGCTAGGAGCGGGGGGACCTACAATGAGCAGTACTTC
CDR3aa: CSARSGGTYNEQYF

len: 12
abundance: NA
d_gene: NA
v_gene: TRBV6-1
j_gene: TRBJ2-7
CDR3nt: TGTGCCAGCAGCCACGGTTGGGCCGAGCAGTACTTC
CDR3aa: CASSHGWAEQYF

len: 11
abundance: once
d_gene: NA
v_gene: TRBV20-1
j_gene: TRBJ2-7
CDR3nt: TGCAGTGCTTCGTCCCACTACGAGCAGTACTTC
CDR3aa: CSASSHYEQYF

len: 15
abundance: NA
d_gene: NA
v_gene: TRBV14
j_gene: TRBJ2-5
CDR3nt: TGTGCCAGCAGCCAAGGGCAGTATGTGGGAGAGACCCAGTACTTC
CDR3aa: CASSQGQYVGETQYF

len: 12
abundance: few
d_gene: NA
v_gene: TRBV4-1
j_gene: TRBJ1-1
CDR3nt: TGCGCCAGCAGCCAAGGTGGGATTGAAGCTTTCTTT
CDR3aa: CASSQGGIEAFF

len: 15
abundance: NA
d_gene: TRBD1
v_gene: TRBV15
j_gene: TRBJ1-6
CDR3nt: TGTGCCACCAGTGATGGACAGGGGAGCAATTCACCCCTCCACTTT
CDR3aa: CATSDGQGSNSPLHF

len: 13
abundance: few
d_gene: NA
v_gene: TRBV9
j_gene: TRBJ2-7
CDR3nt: TGTGCCAGCAGCGTAACCCCGACCTACGAGCAGTACTTC
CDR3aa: CASSVTPTYEQYF

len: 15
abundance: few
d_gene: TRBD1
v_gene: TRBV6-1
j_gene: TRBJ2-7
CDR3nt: TGTGCCAGCAGGGACCTGACAGGGGGTGAATACGAGCAGTACTTC
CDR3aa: CASRDLTGGEYEQYF

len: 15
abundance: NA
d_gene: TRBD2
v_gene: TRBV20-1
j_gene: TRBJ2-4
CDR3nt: TGCAGTGCTAGTAAGCTAGCGGTAGCCAAAAACATTCAGTACTTC
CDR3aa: CSASKLAVAKNIQYF

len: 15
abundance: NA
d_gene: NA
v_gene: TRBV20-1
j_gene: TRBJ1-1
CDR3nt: TGCAGTGCTTCCCACCAAGGAAGAACGAACACTGAAGCTTTCTTT
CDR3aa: CSASHQGRTNTEAFF

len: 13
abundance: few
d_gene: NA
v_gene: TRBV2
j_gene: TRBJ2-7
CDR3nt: TGTGCCAGCAGTGAAGTCAGGTCGTACGAGCAGTACTTC
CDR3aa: CASSEVRSYEQYF

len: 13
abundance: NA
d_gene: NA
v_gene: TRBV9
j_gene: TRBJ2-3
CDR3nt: TGTGCCAGCAGCGTAGCGGTACGAGATACGCAGTATTTT
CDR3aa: CASSVAVRDTQYF

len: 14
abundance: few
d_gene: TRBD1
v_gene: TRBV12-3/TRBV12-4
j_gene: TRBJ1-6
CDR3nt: TGTGCCAGCCAGCCGACAGGGAATAATTCACCCCCCCACTTT
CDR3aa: CASQPTGNNSPPHF

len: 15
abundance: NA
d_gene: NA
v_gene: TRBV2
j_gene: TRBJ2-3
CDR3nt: TGTGCCAGCAGTGTCCAGGGAACTAGCACAGATACGCAGTATTTT
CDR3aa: CASSVQGTSTDTQYF

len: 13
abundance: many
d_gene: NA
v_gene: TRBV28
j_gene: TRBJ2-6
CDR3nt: TGTGCCATCCAGATCTCTGGGGCCAACGTCCTGACTTTC
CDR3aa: CAIQISGANVLTF

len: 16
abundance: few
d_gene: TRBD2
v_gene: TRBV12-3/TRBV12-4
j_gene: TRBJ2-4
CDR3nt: TGTGCCAGCAGTCCATCTAGCGGGCTAGCCAAAAACATTCAGTACTTC
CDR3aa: CASSPSSGLAKNIQYF

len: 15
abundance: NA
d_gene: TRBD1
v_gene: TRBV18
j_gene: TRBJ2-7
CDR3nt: TGTGCCAGCTCACCAACCCCTACGACAGGGAACGAGCAGTACTTC
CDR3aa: CASSPTPTTGNEQYF

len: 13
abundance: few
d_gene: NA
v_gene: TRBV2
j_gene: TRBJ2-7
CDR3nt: TGTGCCAGCAGAGGACTACAGGTCTACGAGCAGTACTTC
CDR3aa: CASRGLQVYEQYF